The T cell receptor (beta chain) under discussion was sequenced for a study of blood T cell repertoires in COVID-19. Per the original data handling: Estimation of nucleated cell counts relied on the amplification of reference gene primers. Assay used: immunoSEQ multiplex PCR; TCRdb lists only in-frame clones, some missing. V, J and clone size reflect that table, while D and trimming were determined from the DNA. The sample has some 200,000 clones, approximately 78% seen once. The germline gives CDR1 ENHRY, CDR2 SYGVKD. The germline V and J ends were trimmed by 9 bases and 0 bases, with 16 bases remaining between them. CDR3 length: 15 residues.

The chain has TRBV10-3 and TRBJ2-3; unclear D gene. This receptor was obtained from a middle-aged woman with acute or convalescent COVID-19. The sample consisted of peripheral blood. The CDR3 sequence: CAMSDGVASTDTQYF. The DNA for the CDR3 is TGTGCCATGTCTGACGGTGTAGCTAGCACAGATACGCAGTATTTT.